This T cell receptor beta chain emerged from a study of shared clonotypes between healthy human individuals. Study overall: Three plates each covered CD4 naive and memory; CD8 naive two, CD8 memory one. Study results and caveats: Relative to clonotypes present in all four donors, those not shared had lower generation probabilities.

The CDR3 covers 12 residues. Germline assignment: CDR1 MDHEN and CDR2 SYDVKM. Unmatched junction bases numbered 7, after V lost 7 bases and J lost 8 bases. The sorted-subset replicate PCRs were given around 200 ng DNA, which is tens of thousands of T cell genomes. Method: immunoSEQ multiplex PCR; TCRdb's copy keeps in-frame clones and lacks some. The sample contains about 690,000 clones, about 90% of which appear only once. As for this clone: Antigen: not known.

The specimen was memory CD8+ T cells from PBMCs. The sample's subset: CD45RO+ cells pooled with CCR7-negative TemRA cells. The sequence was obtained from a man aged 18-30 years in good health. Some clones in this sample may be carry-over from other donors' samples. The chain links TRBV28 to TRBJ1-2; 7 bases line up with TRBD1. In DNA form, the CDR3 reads TGTGCCAGCAAGAAGGGGGCACAGGGCTACACCTTC. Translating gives CASKKGAQGYTF.